The source of this TCR beta chain is a study of T cell repertoires in aging, cancer and after chemotherapy. By share, this clonotype counts as medium-sized. Its specificity is not known. The CDR3 loop spans 13 amino acids. The ends were cut back, 7 bases at V and 4 bases at J, with 11 bases in the middle. Germline V gene lookup returns CDR1 LNHDA and CDR2 SQIVND (reference sequence). TCR beta rearrangements were amplified from peripheral blood genomic DNA. Findings of the study overall: Untreated cancer patients had significantly lower blood TCR diversity than age-matched healthy donors. In cancer patients, declining TCR diversity with age involved lost richness and lost evenness.

TRB rearrangements spanning V, D and J were amplified using mixed TRB-A/B primers. TCRdb itself ran the multiplex PCR reads through MiXCR, one entry per CDR3 protein. The data contain more than 4,500 distinct CDR3 sequences, roughly 21% of them singletons. This TCR was sampled from a human donor in good health. The donor label of this sample is uncertain. Source material: blood. V is TRBV19 and J is TRBJ1-3; the D is unclear. In DNA form, the CDR3 reads TGTGCCAGTACTTCATCCGCCGGAAACACCATATATTTT. Its protein is CASTSSAGNTIYF.